The rows below give T cell receptor beta chains drawn from one sample of a study of blood T cell repertoires in COVID-19. Assay used: immunoSEQ multiplex PCR; TCRdb lists only in-frame clones, some missing. The sample lists about 220,000 clones; around 91% were seen once. Material: PBMCs or T cells enriched from blood (not recorded which). The receptors shown here come from a woman aged 18-30 years in a cohort exposed to, infected with or recovered from COVID-19 (not recorded which). CDR3s include the opening cysteine and the closing phenylalanine or tryptophan. Fields, in order: V gene, clone size, J gene, CDR3 protein. Some rows have no size entry. The others give once, few or many, or a class for an expanded clone.

V: TRBV29-1; size: once; J: TRBJ2-1; CDR3: CSVGLGAYNEQFF
V: TRBV6-5; size: NA; J: TRBJ1-3; CDR3: CASITGLTGNTIYF
V: TRBV13; size: NA; J: TRBJ1-6; CDR3: CASSLGGGEGFGPLHF
V: TRBV13; size: NA; J: TRBJ2-7; CDR3: CASSLGTGGTYEQYF
V: TRBV2; size: NA; J: TRBJ1-5; CDR3: CASSLSNQPQHF
V: TRBV5-1; size: few; J: TRBJ1-4; CDR3: CASSLEDRVTEKLFF
V: TRBV5-8; size: NA; J: TRBJ2-5; CDR3: CASSITPGPGWETQYF
V: TRBV29-1; size: NA; J: TRBJ1-3; CDR3: CSVTPGQSGNTIYF
V: TRBV19; size: once; J: TRBJ2-7; CDR3: CASSPGGTYEQYF
V: TRBV15; size: few; J: TRBJ2-1; CDR3: CATSRDRLDNEQFF
V: TRBV7-9; size: NA; J: TRBJ1-1; CDR3: CASSLEGDRAEAFF
V: TRBV19; size: NA; J: TRBJ2-7; CDR3: CASRGSGGEQYF
V: TRBV2; size: NA; J: TRBJ1-2; CDR3: CASVGGTGSIYGYTF
V: TRBV5-6; size: NA; J: TRBJ2-2; CDR3: CASSFHRVRLPTGELFF
V: TRBV7-2; size: NA; J: TRBJ2-7; CDR3: CASSLEGGVGYEQYF
V: TRBV5-1; size: NA; J: TRBJ2-5; CDR3: CASSFGGATRETQYF
V: TRBV27; size: NA; J: TRBJ1-1; CDR3: CASSSQGSAEAFF
V: TRBV18; size: NA; J: TRBJ2-5; CDR3: CASSPGTEETQYF
V: TRBV25-1; size: once; J: TRBJ1-5; CDR3: CASSGTGDQPQHF
V: TRBV24-1; size: NA; J: TRBJ1-5; CDR3: CATSGPGTGAHQPQHF
V: TRBV5-4; size: NA; J: TRBJ2-3; CDR3: CATERSGTDTQYF
V: TRBV5-6; size: NA; J: TRBJ2-7; CDR3: CASSLFTGDEQYF
V: TRBV29-1; size: NA; J: TRBJ1-1; CDR3: CSVSGTGLPEAFF
V: TRBV28; size: NA; J: TRBJ2-1; CDR3: CASRLGQDYNEQFF
V: TRBV6-1; size: NA; J: TRBJ2-1; CDR3: CASSEVREGGTNEQFF
V: TRBV2; size: NA; J: TRBJ2-4; CDR3: CASSGEPKNIQYF